A single sample is the source of the 27 T cell receptor beta chains below, sequenced in a study of cytomegalovirus exposure and HLA in healthy donors. 60 Vbeta and 13 Jbeta primers were used in PCR. Produced via immunoSEQ multiplex PCR; TCRdb's table is partial and in-frame only. The table records around 20,000 clones, 84% of them present only once. The sample taken for sequencing was PBMCs. These TCRs come from a human donor in good health.

The rearrangement uses TRBV15 and TRBJ2-3; 7 nucleotides agree with TRBD2. V dropped 2 bases and J dropped 2; count of bases not matched to a gene: 10. CDR3 length: 17 residues. Germline V CDR1 and CDR2: LNHNV, YYDKDF (reference sequence). DNA of the CDR3: TGTGCCACCAGCAGACAACTAGCGATGTTAGCCACAGATACGCAGTATTTT. Its translation is CATSRQLAMLATDTQYF.

This clone was counted between two and nine times. V usage is TRBV7-9 and J usage is TRBJ1-1, with D perhaps TRBD1 (5 bases). The V end was cut by 5 bases, the J end by 5 bases, with 18 bases between. The CDR3 has 15 amino acids. CDR1 SEHNR and CDR2 FQNEAQ come from the germline V gene (reference sequence). The CDR3 coding sequence is TGTGCCAGCAGCCCTCTGGGGGGAGGGAGAACTGAAGCTTTCTTT. This gives the protein CASSPLGGGRTEAFF. Together with reference TRBV7-9 and TRBJ1-1, the CDR3 gives the full variable domain: DTGVSQNPRHKITKRGQNVTFRCDPISEHNRLYWYRQTLGQGPEFLTYFQNEAQLEKSRLLSDRFSAERPKGSFSTLEIQRTEQGDSAMYLCASSPLGGGRTEAFFGQGTRLTVV.

V gene TRBV11-2 combines with J gene TRBJ2-7; D is perhaps TRBD2 (5 bases). Germline V CDR1 and CDR2: SGHAT, FQNNGV. Trimming shortened V by 5 bases and J by 1 base, and 12 bases separated the two germline ends. CDR3 length equals 14 residues. CDR3 sequence: CASSQSGQSYEQYF. The CDR3 nucleotides are TGTGCCAGCAGCCAAAGCGGCCAGTCCTACGAGCAGTACTTC.

This chain links TRBV4-1 with TRBJ2-3; D is perhaps TRBD2 (5 bases). Trimming took off 1 base at V and 6 bases at J, with 20 bases between the two ends. The germline V gene encodes CDR1 MGHRA and CDR2 YSYEKL. This CDR3 comprises 17 residues. The CDR3 protein is CASSQGTLDFGLDTQYF. In nucleotides, the CDR3 is TGCGCCAGCAGCCAAGGCACACTAGATTTTGGTTTGGATACGCAGTATTTT.

This chain links TRBV7-9 with TRBJ1-3; 7 bases align to TRBD1. The junction had 8 bases not matched to a gene; V was cut back by 5 bases and J by 1 base. The germline V gene has CDR1 SEHNR and CDR2 FQNEAQ (reference sequence). The CDR3 has 16 amino acids. Here the CDR3 reads CASSGRDRESGNTIYF. Here the CDR3 DNA reads TGTGCCAGCAGCGGTCGAGACAGGGAATCTGGAAACACCATATATTTT.

The rearrangement links TRBV28 to TRBJ2-7, with 9 positions matching TRBD1. The CDR3 runs 15 residues. Unmatched junction bases numbered 9, after V lost 5 bases and J lost 4 bases. From germline, CDR1 is MDHEN and CDR2 SYDVKM. CDR3 sequence: CASSLLTGGRYEQYF. CDR3 DNA: TGTGCCAGCAGTCTCCTGACAGGGGGTCGGTACGAGCAGTACTTC.

This clone was detected a few times. J is TRBJ1-2 and V is TRBV7-9; D not certain. V dropped 1 base and J dropped 4 bases, with 7 bases sitting between them. CDR1 is SEHNR, CDR2 FQNEAQ, per germline (reference sequence). The CDR3 has 13 residues. As DNA, the CDR3 is TGTGCCAGCAGCTTAGGAGAGGGCTATGGCTACACCTTC. Translation: CASSLGEGYGYTF.

V usage is TRBV6-5 and J usage is TRBJ1-3; no reliable D call. The CDR3 is made up of 13 amino acids. Trimming removed 6 bases at V and 0 bases at J, with 6 bases between. CDR1 and CDR2 (germline): MNHEY, SVGAGI. The CDR3: CASRTPSGNTIYF. The CDR3 DNA follows: TGTGCCAGCAGAACACCCTCTGGAAACACCATATATTTT.

This sequence joins TRBV7-2 and TRBJ2-7; weak D call: TRBD1 (6 bases). Looked up from germline, CDR1 is SGHTA and CDR2 is FQGNSA. The CDR3 runs to 14 residues. V dropped 3 bases and J dropped 4 bases, with 13 bases sitting between them. The CDR3 bases are TGTGCCAGCAGCTTTCCCGGGACACTGTACGAGCAGTACTTC. This codes for CASSFPGTLYEQYF.

The genes are TRBV6-1 and TRBJ2-5, with D tentatively TRBD1 (5 bases). CDR1 and CDR2 (germline): MNHNS, SASEGT. Trimming removed 7 bases from V and 5 bases from J, with 17 bases in between. The CDR3 consists of 14 residues. This chain's CDR3 is CASKFVAGRETQYF. The DNA for the CDR3 is TGTGCCAGCAAGTTTGTGGCAGGGCGGGAGACCCAGTACTTC.

The chain is built from TRBV18 and TRBJ2-1; tentative D call: TRBD1 (7 bases). This CDR3 contains 14 residues. CDR1 is KGHSH, CDR2 LQKENI, per germline. The V gene lost 10 bases and the J gene lost 0 bases, with 13 bases spanning the gap. The CDR3 region is CATHRGGSYNEQFF. CDR3 nucleotide sequence: TGTGCCACCCACAGGGGAGGCTCCTACAATGAGCAGTTCTTC.

The chain couples TRBV9 to TRBJ2-5; a possible D gene is TRBD2 (6 bases). Per the germline V gene, CDR1 is SGDLS and CDR2 is YYNGEE. The V gene lost 5 bases and the J gene lost 4 bases, with 12 bases spanning the gap. The CDR3 contains 13 residues. Here the CDR3 DNA reads TGTGCCAGCAGTCGGACGGGAGTAGAGACCCAGTACTTC. This gives the protein CASSRTGVETQYF.

The V call is TRBV27, the J call TRBJ2-7; no reliable D call. V was clipped by 6 bases and J by 6 bases, with 12 bases between them. The V gene's germline CDR1 is MNHEY and CDR2 SMNVEV (reference sequence). The CDR3 length is 12 residues. CDR3 sequence reads: CASRGLSGEQYF. CDR3 bases: TGTGCCAGCAGAGGTTTGTCAGGCGAGCAGTACTTC.

The V and J genes are TRBV29-1 and TRBJ2-7, with D tentatively TRBD1 (6 bases). Deletions cut 1 base from V and 3 bases from J, with 10 bases between. There are 13 residues in the CDR3. CDR1 is SQVTM and CDR2 is ANQGSEA in the germline V gene. DNA of the CDR3: TGCAGCGTTGAAGGGGTAGGGGGCTACGAGCAGTACTTC. The encoded protein is CSVEGVGGYEQYF.

This sequence joins TRBV4-3 and TRBJ1-4; no clear D gene. This CDR3 is 14 amino acids long. The V gene's germline CDR1 is LGHNA and CDR2 YSLEER. The V end was cut by 5 bases, the J end by 8 bases, with 15 bases between. The CDR3 DNA follows: TGCGCCAGCAGCTACTCTGGAGAGGGAGAAAAACTGTTTTTT. It yields the protein CASSYSGEGEKLFF.

The rearrangement links TRBV19 to TRBJ1-2; TRBD1 might be the D (5 bases). CDR1 is LNHDA and CDR2 is SQIVND in the germline V gene (reference sequence). The CDR3 is 15 amino acids. Trimming shortened V by 8 bases and J by 2 bases, and 18 bases separated the two germline ends. In nucleotides, the CDR3 is TGTGCCAGTGATGGAGGACAACGGGGGAACTATGGCTACACCTTC. As protein: CASDGGQRGNYGYTF.

The rearrangement links TRBV19 to TRBJ2-5; D is possibly TRBD1 (5 bases). The J call may be faulty, since TRBJ2-7 better matches the DNA end. This CDR3 is built from 14 residues. Germline loops: CDR1 LNHDA, CDR2 SQIVND (reference sequence). In DNA, the CDR3 is TGTGCCAGTAGTATAACTGTTGGGGCATACGAGCAGTACTTC. Its protein product is CASSITVGAYEQYF.

The V call is TRBV25-1, the J call TRBJ2-7, with 7 bases fitting TRBD2. V lost 5 bases to trimming and J lost 0 bases; unmatched junction nucleotides: 10. Germline assignment: CDR1 MGHDK and CDR2 SYGVNS. There are 16 residues in the CDR3. CDR3 in DNA: TGTGCCAGCAGTTCAAACACCGGGACTATCTCCTACGAGCAGTACTTC. It is translated as CASSSNTGTISYEQYF.

CDR3 nucleotide sequence: TGTGCCAGCAGCTCCGACAGGAGCTCCTACGAGCAGTACTTC. It encodes CASSSDRSSYEQYF. The rearrangement links TRBV7-9 to TRBJ2-5, with a possible D match to TRBD1 (6 bases). The assigned J gene may be wrong: the sequence end matches TRBJ2-7 better. The CDR3 has 14 amino acids. The germline CDR1 and CDR2 sequences are SEHNR and FQNEAQ (reference sequence).

The chain recombines TRBV18 with TRBJ1-1; 7 bases are a match to TRBD1. V was clipped by 2 bases and J by 1 base; unmatched bases: 4. The CDR3 runs to 15 residues. Germline lookup yields CDR1 KGHSH and CDR2 LQKENI. The CDR3 DNA is TGTGCCAGCTCACCAAGCAGGGGGTCGAACACTGAAGCTTTCTTT. Translated, it gives CASSPSRGSNTEAFF.

This clone was detected a few times. The chain recombines TRBV5-6 with TRBJ2-7; the D gene is possibly TRBD1 (5 bases). The CDR3 extends over 14 amino acids. With 3 bases removed from V and 3 bases from J, the gap between germline ends came to 13 bases. Germline V lookup: CDR1 SGHDT, CDR2 YYEEEE. The CDR3 DNA follows: TGTGCCAGCAGCTGGGCAGGGTCAGGCTACGAGCAGTACTTC. Its protein product is CASSWAGSGYEQYF.

There are a few counts of this clone. The V call is TRBV29-1, the J call TRBJ1-2, with D unresolved. Trimming took 1 base from V and 5 from J, leaving 11 bases between them. This CDR3 contains 13 residues. CDR1 is SQVTM, CDR2 ANQGSEA, per germline. Here the CDR3 DNA reads TGCAGCGTTGAAGGGGCCCTTGAATATGGCTACACCTTC. Its translation: CSVEGALEYGYTF.

The chain carries TRBV7-2 and TRBJ1-1; D unresolved. V lost 8 bases and J 1 base, leaving 14 bases between the germline ends. Germline CDR1 and CDR2: SGHTA and FQGNSA. The CDR3 is 14 residues long. The CDR3 here is CASAPGAQNTEAFF. The DNA for the CDR3 is TGTGCCAGCGCCCCGGGAGCCCAGAACACTGAAGCTTTCTTT.

A single count supports this clone. This rearrangement joins TRBV28 to TRBJ2-2, with 7 bases aligning to TRBD1. The CDR3 extends over 16 amino acids. The V segment lost 2 bases and the J segment 4 bases; nucleotides outside the gene matches: 7. CDR1 and CDR2 (germline): MDHEN, SYDVKM. The CDR3 loop is CASSLHRDSFTGELFF. The CDR3 coding sequence is TGTGCCAGCAGTTTACACCGGGACAGCTTCACCGGGGAGCTGTTTTTT.

Remarks on this clone: The same CDR3 is also encoded by other DNA sequences in this sample. The CDR3: CASSLTGGGQETQYF. The CDR3 DNA is TGTGCCAGCAGTTTAACGGGGGGTGGACAAGAGACCCAGTACTTC. The genes are TRBV28 and TRBJ2-5; 7 bases line up with TRBD2. The germline gives CDR1 MDHEN, CDR2 SYDVKM. The CDR3 sequence is 15 residues long. V shed 2 bases, J shed 2 bases, and the junction held 5 bases outside the gene matches.

The chain couples TRBV11-2 to TRBJ2-4; tentatively, D is TRBD2 (5 bases). Trimming pared 5 bases from V and 3 bases from J, leaving 11 bases between. The CDR3 is made up of 14 amino acids. Germline V gene data show CDR1 as SGHAT and CDR2 as FQNNGV. The CDR3 loop is CASSLGGLKNIQYF. CDR3 DNA sequence: TGTGCCAGCAGCCTCGGAGGTCTCAAAAACATTCAGTACTTC.

The chain joins TRBV7-2 to TRBJ2-3; 9 bases fit TRBD2. The CDR3 spans 17 residues. Germline V gives CDR1 SGHTA, CDR2 FQGNSA. Germline trimming cut 5 bases from V and 1 base from J; bases unmatched to any gene: 10. The CDR3 loop is CASSAGVAGARTDTQYF. The CDR3 nucleotides are TGTGCCAGCAGCGCGGGGGTAGCGGGGGCCCGCACAGATACGCAGTATTTT. Supplemented by reference TRBV7-2 and TRBJ2-3, the full variable domain reads GAGVSQSPSNKVTEKGKDVELRCDPISGHTALYWYRQSLGQGLEFLIYFQGNSAPDKSGLPSDRFSAERTGGSVSTLTIQRTQQEDSAVYLCASSAGVAGARTDTQYFGPGTRLTVL.